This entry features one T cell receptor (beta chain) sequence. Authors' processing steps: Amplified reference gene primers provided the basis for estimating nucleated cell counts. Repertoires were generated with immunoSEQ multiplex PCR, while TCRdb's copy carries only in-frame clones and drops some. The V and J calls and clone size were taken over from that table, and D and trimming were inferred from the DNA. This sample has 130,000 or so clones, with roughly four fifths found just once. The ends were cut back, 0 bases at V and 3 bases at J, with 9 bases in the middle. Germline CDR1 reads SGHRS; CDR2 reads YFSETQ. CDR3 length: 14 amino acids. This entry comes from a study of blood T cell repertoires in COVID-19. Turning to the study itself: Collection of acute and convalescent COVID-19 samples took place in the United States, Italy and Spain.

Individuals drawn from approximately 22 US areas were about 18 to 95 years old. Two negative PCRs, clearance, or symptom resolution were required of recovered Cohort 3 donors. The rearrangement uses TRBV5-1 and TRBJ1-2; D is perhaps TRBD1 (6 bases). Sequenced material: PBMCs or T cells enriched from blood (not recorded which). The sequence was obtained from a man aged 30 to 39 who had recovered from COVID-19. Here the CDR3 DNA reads TGCGCCAGCAGCTTGGCCAACAGGGACTATGGCTACACCTTC. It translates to CASSLANRDYGYTF. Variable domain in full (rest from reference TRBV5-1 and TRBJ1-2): KAGVTQTPRYLIKTRGQQVTLSCSPISGHRSVSWYQQTPGQGLQFLFEYFSETQRNKGNFPGRFSGRQFSNSRSEMNVSTLELGDSALYLCASSLANRDYGYTFGSGTRLTVV.